These 23 T cell receptor beta chains were sequenced from one sample in a study of blood T cell repertoires in COVID-19. Profiling relied on immunoSEQ multiplex PCR, and the TCRdb table lists in-frame clones only, not all of them. The table includes 200,000 to 250,000 clones, 84% detected once. Sequencing input: PBMCs or T cells enriched from blood (not recorded which). All receptors derive from a man aged 55 to 70 who had recovered from COVID-19.

The genes are TRBV7-6 and TRBJ2-3; D is undetermined. This CDR3 is built from 15 residues. V gave up 0 bases and J gave up 3 bases, with 10 bases separating them. Germline V CDR1 and CDR2: SGHVS, FNYEAQ. CDR3 loop: CASSLAPAQTDTQYF. The DNA of the CDR3 is TGTGCCAGCAGCTTAGCCCCCGCCCAGACAGATACGCAGTATTTT.

The CDR3 DNA reads as TGTGCCAGCAGCTTGATTGACAGGGGAGGGGCTGGGGCCAACGTCCTGACTTTC. Its translation is CASSLIDRGGAGANVLTF. The chain recombines TRBV5-5 with TRBJ2-6; TRBD1 is a possible D gene (8 bases). Trimming left V 1 base short and J 2 bases short, with 16 bases between. Germline V gene data show CDR1 as SGHKS and CDR2 as YYEKEE (reference sequence). The CDR3 runs 18 residues.

The gene calls are TRBV7-2 and TRBJ2-5, with a weak D call TRBD1 (5 bases). V was clipped by 5 bases and J by 5 bases, with 12 bases between them. This CDR3 is built from 13 residues. Germline V gives CDR1 SGHTA, CDR2 FQGNSA. CDR3 nucleotide sequence: TGTGCCAGCAGCCCTACTTCAGGGGAGACCCAGTACTTC. Protein: CASSPTSGETQYF.

This sequence joins TRBV29-1 and TRBJ2-5; no reliable D call. Trimming cost V 5 bases and J 5 bases, with 6 bases left between them. This CDR3 is built from 10 residues. Germline CDR1 is SQVTM and CDR2 is ANQGSEA. For the CDR3, the DNA is TGCAGCGTTCAGATCGAGACCCAGTACTTC. Translating it yields CSVQIETQYF.

V is TRBV6-5 and J is TRBJ2-2; D call uncertain. Germline CDR1 is MNHEY and CDR2 is SVGAGI. This CDR3 region has 13 residues. V gave up 1 base and J gave up 10 bases, with 10 bases separating them. The CDR3 DNA sequence: TGTGCCAGCAGTTACTATCAGTATGAGGAGCTGTTTTTT. Its protein is CASSYYQYEELFF.

The CDR3 loop reads CASSPRTGNTGELFF. The DNA of the CDR3 is TGTGCCAGCAGCCCCCGGACAGGGAACACCGGGGAGCTGTTTTTT. The rearrangement uses TRBV7-8 and TRBJ2-2, with TRBD1 identical over 7 bases. The germline CDR1 and CDR2 sequences are SGHVS and FQNEAQ. The length of the CDR3 is 15 residues. V trimming: 5 bases; J trimming: 1 base; junction bases outside the gene matches: 4.

The rearrangement joins TRBV30 to TRBJ1-3, with unresolved D. With 1 base removed from V and 4 bases from J, the gap between germline ends came to 11 bases. This CDR3 is 14 amino acids long. CDR1 is GTSNPN, CDR2 SVGIG, per germline (reference sequence). CDR3 bases: TGTGCCTGGAGTGGCGGTGGAATCGGAAACACCATATATTTT. Amino acid sequence: CAWSGGGIGNTIYF. Supplemented by reference TRBV30 and TRBJ1-3, the full variable domain reads SQTIHQWPATLVQPVGSPLSLECTVEGTSNPNLYWYRQAAGRGLQLLFYSVGIGQISSEVPQNLSASRPQDRQFILSSKKLLLSDSGFYLCAWSGGGIGNTIYFGEGSWLTVV.

J is TRBJ2-1 and V is TRBV19; 9 nucleotides align to TRBD2. The CDR3 spans 13 residues. V lost 9 bases, J lost 10 bases, and 10 bases stayed unmatched. Germline CDR1 is LNHDA and CDR2 is SQIVND (reference sequence). CDR3 loop: CASSSGDPGEQFF. The CDR3 DNA is TGTGCCAGCTCTAGCGGGGACCCGGGGGAGCAGTTCTTC.

The CDR3 is CASSVGQNYEQYF. CDR3 coding DNA: TGCGCCAGCAGCGTGGGACAGAACTACGAGCAGTACTTC. The rearrangement links TRBV5-1 to TRBJ2-7, with 7 bases identical to TRBD1. V trimming: 4 bases; J trimming: 3 bases; junction bases outside the gene matches: 4. The germline CDR1 and CDR2 sequences are SGHRS and YFSETQ. The CDR3 runs 13 residues.

This clone was detected only a few times. The rearrangement links TRBV24-1 to TRBJ1-3, with D unresolved. Germline CDR1 and CDR2: KGHDR and SFDVKD. The CDR3 contains 15 residues. The ends were cut back, 0 bases at V and 8 bases at J, with 13 bases in the middle. CDR3 in amino acids: CATSDLLPPGDTIYF. CDR3 DNA: TGTGCCACCAGTGATTTGCTCCCCCCGGGTGACACCATATATTTT.

This chain uses TRBV19 with TRBJ1-2; 8 bases map to TRBD1. J was trimmed by 2 bases and V by 4 bases; bases with no gene match: 3. Germline loops: CDR1 LNHDA, CDR2 SQIVND (reference sequence). This CDR3 contains 14 residues. CDR3 nucleotide sequence: TGTGCCAGTAGTAGGGGGGACAGGAACTATGGCTACACCTTC. Residues: CASSRGDRNYGYTF.

V gene TRBV7-9 combines with J gene TRBJ2-3, with 10 bases aligning to TRBD2. CDR3 size: 16 residues. V was clipped by 8 bases and J by 0 bases; unmatched bases: 8. Germline V gene data show CDR1 as SEHNR and CDR2 as FQNEAQ (reference sequence). CDR3 DNA: TGTGCCAGCGGAATGCAACTAGCGGGGAGCACAGATACGCAGTATTTT. This encodes CASGMQLAGSTDTQYF.

This chain connects TRBV20-1 to TRBJ2-5; TRBD2 matches at 10 bases. Trimming at V came to 4 bases and at J to 7 bases, leaving 9 bases not matched to a gene. Germline V gene sequence: CDR1 DFQATT, CDR2 SNEGSKA (reference sequence). The CDR3 is 14 residues long. DNA for the CDR3: TGCAGTGCTACTGATCTAGCGGGAGTCGCGACCCAGTACTTC. Amino acids: CSATDLAGVATQYF.

The V and J genes are TRBV5-1 and TRBJ2-5; D may be TRBD1 (7 bases). Germline assignment: CDR1 SGHRS and CDR2 YFSETQ. CDR3 length: 17 residues. V was trimmed by 2 bases and J by 0 bases, leaving 17 bases between them. CDR3 amino acids: CASSFSGGQINQETQYF. The CDR3 DNA reads as TGCGCCAGCAGCTTCTCAGGGGGGCAGATCAACCAAGAGACCCAGTACTTC.

V is TRBV18 and J is TRBJ1-5; no clear D. The CDR3 runs 15 residues. CDR1 is KGHSH and CDR2 is LQKENI in the germline V gene. Deletions cut 3 bases from V and 4 bases from J, with 13 bases between. In nucleotides, the CDR3 is TGTGCCAGCTCACCCGAGACGGGAAAGAATCAGCCCCAGCATTTT. Its translation: CASSPETGKNQPQHF.

DNA for the CDR3: TGTGCCAGCAGCCCGAGGTGGGGGCGGGGCTACACCTTC. Its translation is CASSPRWGRGYTF. The V gene is TRBV7-2, the J gene TRBJ1-2; D is possibly TRBD1 (6 bases). CDR3 length equals 13 residues. Germline-derived CDR1 and CDR2 are SGHTA and FQGNSA. Deletions cut 5 bases from V and 8 bases from J, with 15 bases between.

The chain has TRBV15 and TRBJ1-5; no clear D gene. CDR1 is LNHNV, CDR2 YYDKDF, per germline (reference sequence). The CDR3 covers 14 residues. Trimming pared 2 bases from V and 5 bases from J, leaving 10 bases between. In nucleotides, the CDR3 is TGTGCCACCAGCAGAACGGACGGGGATCAGCCCCAGCATTTT. This codes for CATSRTDGDQPQHF. Based on the CDR3 plus reference TRBV15 and TRBJ1-5, the full variable domain is DAMVIQNPRYQVTQFGKPVTLSCSQTLNHNVMYWYQQKSSQAPKLLFHYYDKDFNNEADTPDNFQSRRPNTSFCFLDIRSPGLGDTAMYLCATSRTDGDQPQHFGDGTRLSIL.

The chain is built from TRBV5-4 and TRBJ1-6; the D is unclear. The CDR3 has 15 amino acids. Germline CDR1 and CDR2: SGHNT and YYREEE (reference sequence). V was cut by 0 bases and J by 10 bases, with 14 bases left in between. The DNA of the CDR3 is TGTGCCAGCAGCTTGGAACCAGGCATTGGATCACCCCTCCACTTT. Protein product: CASSLEPGIGSPLHF. Filled out from reference TRBV5-4 and TRBJ1-6, the complete variable domain reads ETGVTQSPTHLIKTRGQQVTLRCSSQSGHNTVSWYQQALGQGPQFIFQYYREEENGRGNFPPRFSGLQFPNYSSELNVNALELDDSALYLCASSLEPGIGSPLHFGNGTRLTVT.

The chain has TRBV12-3 or TRBV12-4 and TRBJ1-3, with D unclear. The length of the CDR3 is 13 residues. V lost 3 bases and J 7 bases, leaving 10 bases between the germline ends. The DNA for the CDR3 is TGTGCCAGCAGTTTGTCAGGTCCCAACACCATATATTTT. This encodes CASSLSGPNTIYF.

This clone appeared once. The chain is built from TRBV4-1 and TRBJ2-1; D is possibly TRBD2 (6 bases). CDR3 length: 14 residues. Between the trimmed V and J ends, which lost 0 bases and 6 bases, there was a span of 9 bases. Germline CDR1 reads MGHRA; CDR2 reads YSYEKL. The CDR3 here is CASSQDTSSNEQFF. For the CDR3, the DNA is TGCGCCAGCAGCCAAGATACTAGCAGCAATGAGCAGTTCTTC.

V usage is TRBV3-1 (or the pseudogene TRBV3-2) and J usage is TRBJ2-7, with D possibly matching TRBD2 (5 bases). CDR3 size: 12 residues. V was trimmed by 1 base and J by 7 bases, leaving 8 bases between them. The V gene's germline CDR1 is LGHDT and CDR2 YNNKEL (reference sequence). CDR3 sequence reads: CASSQVGLEQYF. The CDR3 nucleotides read TGTGCCAGCAGCCAAGTCGGACTGGAGCAGTACTTC.

This clone was recorded a few times. The chain links TRBV7-8 to TRBJ2-7, with 8 bases aligning to TRBD1. The germline CDR1 and CDR2 sequences are SGHVS and FQNEAQ. The CDR3 loop spans 16 amino acids. J lost 2 bases, V lost 5 bases, and 11 bases had no gene match. The CDR3 nucleotides read TGTGCCAGCAGCCTGCGCTGGACAGGGAGTCCCTACGAGCAGTACTTC. Translated, it gives CASSLRWTGSPYEQYF. Filled out from reference TRBV7-8 and TRBJ2-7, the complete variable domain reads GAGVSQSPRYKVAKRGQDVALRCDPISGHVSLFWYQQALGQGPEFLTYFQNEAQLDKSGLPSDRFFAERPEGSVSTLKIQRTQQEDSAVYLCASSLRWTGSPYEQYFGPGTRLTVT.

V gene TRBV15 combines with J gene TRBJ1-5, with D unclear. This CDR3 has 12 residues. Germline V CDR1 and CDR2: LNHNV, YYDKDF (reference sequence). The ends were cut back, 5 bases at V and 3 bases at J, with 5 bases in the middle. The CDR3 DNA follows: TGTGCCACCAGCCCCGTCAATCAGCCCCAGCATTTT. Its protein is CATSPVNQPQHF.